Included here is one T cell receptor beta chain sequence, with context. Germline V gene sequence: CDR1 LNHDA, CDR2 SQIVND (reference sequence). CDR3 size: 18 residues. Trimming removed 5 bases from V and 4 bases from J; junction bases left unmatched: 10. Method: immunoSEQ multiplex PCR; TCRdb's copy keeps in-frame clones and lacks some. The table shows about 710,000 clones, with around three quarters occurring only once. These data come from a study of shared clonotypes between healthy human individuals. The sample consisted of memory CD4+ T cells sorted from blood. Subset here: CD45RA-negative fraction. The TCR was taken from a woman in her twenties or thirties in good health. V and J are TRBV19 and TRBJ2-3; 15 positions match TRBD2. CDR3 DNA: TGTGCCAGTAGTCCCACTCGGACTAGCGGGGGGGGAGCAGATACGCAGTATTTT. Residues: CASSPTRTSGGGADTQYF.